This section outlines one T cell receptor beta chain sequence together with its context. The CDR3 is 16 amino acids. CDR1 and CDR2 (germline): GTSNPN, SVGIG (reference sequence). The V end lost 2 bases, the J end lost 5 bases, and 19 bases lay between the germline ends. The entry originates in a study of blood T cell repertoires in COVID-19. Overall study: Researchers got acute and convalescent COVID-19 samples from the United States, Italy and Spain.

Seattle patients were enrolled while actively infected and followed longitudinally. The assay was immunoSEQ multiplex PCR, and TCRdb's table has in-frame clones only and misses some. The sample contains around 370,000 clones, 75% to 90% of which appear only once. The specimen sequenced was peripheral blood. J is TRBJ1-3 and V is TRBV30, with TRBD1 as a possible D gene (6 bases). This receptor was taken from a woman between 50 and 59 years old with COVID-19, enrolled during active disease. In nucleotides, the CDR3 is TGTGCCTGGAGTCCCCAATTGGCAGGGACACGAAACACCATATATTTT. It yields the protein CAWSPQLAGTRNTIYF. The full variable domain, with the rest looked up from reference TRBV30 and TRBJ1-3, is SQTIHQWPATLVQPVGSPLSLECTVEGTSNPNLYWYRQAAGRGLQLLFYSVGIGQISSEVPQNLSASRPQDRQFILSSKKLLLSDSGFYLCAWSPQLAGTRNTIYFGEGSWLTVV.